This T cell receptor (beta chain) came from a study of response to subunit inactivated influenza vaccine. In TCRdb, the RT-PCR reads were re-called with MiXCR into one record per CDR3 protein. The table has 600,000 to 850,000 distinct CDR3 sequences, approximately 14% seen once. General observations from the study: Few additional T cells are recruited per seasonal influenza vaccination, authors suggested.

The table lists this clonotype with a few counts. Its antigen is unidentified. Trimming took 9 bases from V and 1 from J; bases not matched to a gene: 11. From germline, CDR1 is SGHRS and CDR2 YFSETQ. This CDR3 has 15 amino acids. The chain links TRBV5-1 to TRBJ2-5; 8 bases match TRBD2. The source was PBMCs from blood, collected 14 days before vaccination. The TCR sequence derives from a man in his fifties or sixties who received an inactivated influenza vaccine. This CDR3 is CATGTSGGPQETQYF. As DNA, the CDR3 is TGCGCCACTGGGACTAGTGGCGGCCCCCAAGAGACCCAGTACTTC.